Listed below are T cell receptor beta chains from one sample, sequenced in a study of radiotherapy plus CTLA-4 blockade in lung cancer. Assay used: immunoSEQ multiplex PCR; TCRdb lists only in-frame clones, some missing. The sample lists around 99,000 clones; just over 85% were seen once. The sequenced sample was peripheral blood, obtained from a patient treated with radiotherapy plus ipilimumab. These receptor sequences come from a human donor with non-small cell lung cancer that progressed on radiotherapy plus ipilimumab. The CDR3 runs from the conserved cysteine through the conserved F or W. A D gene is named only where the DNA matches it firmly. Rows give clone size only sometimes, using once, few, many, or a class for an expanded clone.

V gene,D gene,J gene,clone size,CDR3 DNA,CDR3 protein
TRBV2,TRBD1,TRBJ2-1,NA,TGTGCCAGTAGACAGGGGGGCTACAATGAGCAGTTCTTC,CASRQGGYNEQFF
TRBV4-2,NA,TRBJ1-5,NA,TGTGCCAGCAGCCCCCACCTTGACACAAATCAGCCCCAGCATTTT,CASSPHLDTNQPQHF
TRBV12-1,NA,TRBJ2-4,NA,TGTGCCAGCAGCCCCGGACTAGTTGGAGAATTGGGAGCCAAAAACATTCAGTACTTC,CASSPGLVGELGAKNIQYF
TRBV19,TRBD2,TRBJ2-1,NA,TGTGCCAGTAACGACCCCCGGGGGACTAGCGGGAGGGAAGAGCAGTTCTTC,CASNDPRGTSGREEQFF
TRBV11-2,NA,TRBJ2-1,NA,TGTGCCAGCAGCCCCGACAAGTTCGGTGAGCAGTTCTTC,CASSPDKFGEQFF
TRBV2,TRBD1,TRBJ2-6,NA,TGTGCCAGCAGTTACCTGTCGACAGGGGGCCCTGGGGCCAACGTCCTGACTTTC,CASSYLSTGGPGANVLTF
TRBV25-1,NA,TRBJ2-1,few,TGTGCCAGCGGAAAAAGGGGGATCTACAATGAGCAGTTCTTC,CASGKRGIYNEQFF
TRBV7-9,TRBD2,TRBJ2-1,NA,TGTGCCAGCAGCTTAGAAGCGGGAGAGTACAATGAGCAGTTCTTC,CASSLEAGEYNEQFF
TRBV10-1,TRBD2,TRBJ2-2,NA,TGCGCCAGCAGTGAAAGCGGGAGCTTTCGACGGACCGGGGAGCTGTTTTTT,CASSESGSFRRTGELFF
TRBV15,NA,TRBJ2-3,NA,TGTGCCACCAGCATTAGACTAGTAGGCACAGATACGCAGTATTTT,CATSIRLVGTDTQYF
TRBV2,TRBD2,TRBJ2-1,once,TGTGCCAGCAGTGAAGAACTAGCGAACAACAATGAGCAGTTCTTC,CASSEELANNNEQFF
TRBV2,NA,TRBJ2-7,NA,TGTGCCAGCAGTGAAACCTGGGGGTCGCCCTACGAGCAGTACTTC,CASSETWGSPYEQYF
TRBV30,NA,TRBJ2-1,NA,TGTGCCTGGAGTGGGACGGACGTTGGGCAGTTCTTC,CAWSGTDVGQFF
TRBV18,TRBD1,TRBJ2-7,NA,TGTGCCAGCTCACTCGGGGACAGGCAGCAGTACTTC,CASSLGDRQQYF
TRBV19,NA,TRBJ2-7,NA,TGTGCCAGTAGTATAGATGGGGTCTACGAGCAGTACTTC,CASSIDGVYEQYF
TRBV6-5,TRBD2,TRBJ2-3,once,TGTGCCAGCAGTTACTCGGGACTACCCACAGATACGCAGTATTTT,CASSYSGLPTDTQYF
TRBV7-8,TRBD1,TRBJ1-1,NA,TGTGCCAGCAGCTCGAGACAGGGGGCTGCTTTCTTT,CASSSRQGAAFF
TRBV21-1,NA,TRBJ1-1,few,TGTGCCAGCAACAGAGGGACAGTGAACACTGAAGCTTTCTTT,CASNRGTVNTEAFF
TRBV30,NA,TRBJ1-2,once,TGTGCCTGGAGTGCCCGACAAGACTATGGCTACACCTTC,CAWSARQDYGYTF
TRBV7-2,TRBD1,TRBJ1-5,once,TGTGCCAGCAGCCCGGACAGGGTACAGCCCCAGCATTTT,CASSPDRVQPQHF
TRBV4-1,TRBD1,TRBJ1-5,NA,TGCGCCAGCAGCCAAGCGCAGGGGGCGGTAGGCAATCAGCCCCAGCATTTT,CASSQAQGAVGNQPQHF
TRBV2,TRBD1,TRBJ2-5,NA,TGTGCCAGCAGTGTGGGACAGAGGGGGGAGACCCAGTACTTC,CASSVGQRGETQYF